The T cell receptor beta chain described here comes from a study of T cell responses to AZD1222 COVID-19 vaccine. As for this clone: Its antigen is not identified.

Study findings and constraints: Seropositive AZD1222 recipients at baseline numbered only 5 or 6. Spike-wide coverage was observed for vaccine-associated CD4 TCRs, with dominant responses at 160-218 and 743-854. White British donors predominated, females outnumbered males, and clonal diversity was possibly underestimated. Compared with day 0, the breadth and depth of the Spike-specific TCR repertoire rose significantly after two doses of AZD1222.

Sequencing was performed with immunoSEQ multiplex PCR; in TCRdb, only in-frame clones are kept and a portion is missing. Of about 150,000 clones listed, over 75% were seen once; the top ten hold around 1.5%. This CDR3 contains 13 residues. Germline V gene data show CDR1 as LGHNA and CDR2 as YSLEER. Trimming left V 4 bases short and J 3 bases short, with 9 bases between. The chain combines TRBV4-3 with TRBJ1-2, with a tentative D call TRBD1 (5 bases). The origin of this receptor is an adult in good health. The input for sequencing was peripheral blood, taken on day 0 of AZD1222 vaccination. CDR3 in DNA: TGCGCCAGCAGCCCGACAGACTACTATGGCTACACCTTC. It translates to CASSPTDYYGYTF.